These 16 T cell receptor beta chains were all obtained from the same sample, sequenced in a study of OX40 agonist ivuxolimab in advanced cancers. Library prep was done by the immunoSEQ multiplex PCR assay. TCRdb limited this immuneACCESS table to in-frame rearrangements with V and J called. A share of clones is missing; checked studies link under half to unresolved V genes, and the rest is unexplained. The sample records around 49,000 clones, roughly 82% of which are singletons. 15% of the sample is held by the ten biggest clonotypes. The sample consisted of CD4+ or CD8+ T cells sorted from blood, taken in a trial of the OX40 agonist ivuxolimab. The receptors stem from an adult with an advanced solid tumor such as melanoma, head and neck, liver or kidney cancer.

This clone was recorded a few times. The chain's CDR3 is CASSIAGGTTYEQYF. In DNA, the CDR3 is TGTGCCAGTAGTATCGCGGGGGGAACGACCTACGAGCAGTACTTC. This rearrangement joins TRBV19 to TRBJ2-7; 8 positions match TRBD2. The CDR3 loop spans 15 amino acids. The germline V gene has CDR1 LNHDA and CDR2 SQIVND (reference sequence). After removal of 3 bases from V and 2 bases from J, the junction contained 6 bases not matched to a gene. The whole variable domain, remainder taken from reference TRBV19 and TRBJ2-7, is DGGITQSPKYLFRKEGQNVTLSCEQNLNHDAMYWYRQDPGQGLRLIYYSQIVNDFQKGDIAEGYSVSREKKESFPLTVTSAQKNPTAFYLCASSIAGGTTYEQYFGPGTRLTVT.

With respect to this clone: Other nucleotide sequences from this sample produce the same CDR3. The gene calls are TRBV7-2 and TRBJ2-7; D uncertain. Germline assignment: CDR1 SGHTA and CDR2 FQGNSA. V shed 3 bases and J shed 0 bases, with 3 bases lying between them. The CDR3 is 12 amino acids. The CDR3 region has the DNA TGTGCCAGCAGCTTGACCTCCTACGAGCAGTACTTC. Translation gives CASSLTSYEQYF. Based on the CDR3 plus reference TRBV7-2 and TRBJ2-7, the full variable domain is GAGVSQSPSNKVTEKGKDVELRCDPISGHTALYWYRQSLGQGLEFLIYFQGNSAPDKSGLPSDRFSAERTGGSVSTLTIQRTQQEDSAVYLCASSLTSYEQYFGPGTRLTVT.

To note about this clone: At one end, the junction sequence differs from germline, possibly due to a read error. The chain couples TRBV4-2 to TRBJ1-2, with a possible D match to TRBD1 (5 bases). In germline, CDR1 is LGHNA, CDR2 YNFKEQ. This CDR3 spans 13 amino acids. The CDR3 spells CASSPGMEGFKAF. The CDR3 DNA sequence: TGTGCCAGCAGCCCAGGGATGGAGGGCTTTAAGGCCTTC.

V is TRBV4-1 and J is TRBJ1-2; the match to TRBD1 covers 8 bases. The CDR3 is made up of 14 amino acids. The germline V gene encodes CDR1 MGHRA and CDR2 YSYEKL. Trimming took 3 bases from V and 3 from J; bases not matched to a gene: 3. The CDR3 DNA follows: TGCGCCAGCAGCCAGACAGGGGATCACTATGGCTACACCTTC. Amino acids: CASSQTGDHYGYTF.

This clone is a singleton in its sample. The V call is TRBV13, the J call TRBJ1-5; D is unresolved. Looked up from germline, CDR1 is PRHDT and CDR2 is FYEKMQ (reference sequence). Trimming removed 0 bases from V and 7 bases from J, with 7 bases in between. The CDR3 consists of 13 residues. CDR3 nucleotide sequence: TGTGCCAGCAGCTTAGGCTCGGAACAGCCCCAGCATTTT. Translation gives CASSLGSEQPQHF.

This clone was picked up one time. This chain links TRBV28 with TRBJ2-7; a possible D gene is TRBD1 (6 bases). Germline CDR1 reads MDHEN; CDR2 reads SYDVKM. This CDR3 has 15 residues. V lost 7 bases to trimming and J lost 3 bases, with 19 bases between them. The CDR3, as DNA: TGTGCCAGCAACCCAGTGGTAGGGGGATACTACGAGCAGTACTTC. Its translation is CASNPVVGGYYEQYF.

V usage is TRBV19 and J usage is TRBJ2-7; 10 bases align to TRBD1. CDR1 and CDR2 from the germline V gene are LNHDA and SQIVND (reference sequence). The CDR3 extends over 14 amino acids. V trimming: 1 base; J trimming: 6 bases; junction bases outside the gene matches: 3. The CDR3 is CASSIGGTGAEQYF. The CDR3 DNA follows: TGTGCCAGTAGTATAGGAGGGACAGGGGCCGAGCAGTACTTC.

The chain employs TRBV11-2 and TRBJ2-7; D possibly uses TRBD1 or TRBD2 (6 bases each). V was cut by 3 bases and J by 7 bases, with 22 bases left in between. Germline V gene data show CDR1 as SGHAT and CDR2 as FQNNGV. The CDR3 covers 16 residues. CDR3 amino acids: CASSFPGDRTAWEQYF. The CDR3 nucleotides read TGTGCCAGCAGCTTTCCGGGGGACCGGACAGCCTGGGAGCAGTACTTC.

The J gene is TRBJ2-2, the V gene TRBV6-6; 11 positions agree with TRBD2. The V segment lost 9 bases and the J segment 3 bases; nucleotides outside the gene matches: 3. CDR3 size: 14 residues. Germline CDR1 MNHNY, CDR2 SVGAGI (reference sequence). The CDR3 protein is CASSGGADTGELFF. For the CDR3, the DNA is TGTGCCAGTAGCGGGGGGGCCGACACCGGGGAGCTGTTTTTT.

The gene calls are TRBV7-6 and TRBJ2-7; no firm D call. The germline V and J ends were trimmed by 4 bases and 3 bases, with 16 bases remaining between them. This CDR3 has 15 amino acids. Per germline, CDR1 SGHVS and CDR2 FNYEAQ. The CDR3 region is CASSSGPDGFYEQYF. The CDR3 nucleotides read TGTGCCAGCAGCTCCGGGCCCGACGGATTCTACGAGCAGTACTTC.

V is TRBV6-5 and J is TRBJ1-2, with D uncertain. The CDR3 has 13 residues. V was cut by 5 bases and J by 6 bases, with 13 bases left in between. The germline gives CDR1 MNHEY, CDR2 SVGAGI. The CDR3 nucleotides are TGTGCCAGCAGTCCCTGGAAACCGGATGGCTACACCTTC. Protein product: CASSPWKPDGYTF.

The V and J genes are TRBV11-2 and TRBJ2-5; no clear D gene. The V end lost 8 bases, the J end lost 4 bases, and 8 bases lay between the germline ends. The germline V gene encodes CDR1 SGHAT and CDR2 FQNNGV. This CDR3 region has 11 residues. In nucleotides, the CDR3 is TGTGCCAGCTGCCGTCGAGAGACCCAGTACTTC. Its protein product is CASCRRETQYF.

This clone was seen only once. One end of the junction varies from germline; a read error may be responsible. In the same sample, other DNA sequences code for this CDR3. The rearrangement joins TRBV30 to TRBJ2-7, with D maybe TRBD1 (6 bases). CDR1 GTSNPN and CDR2 SVGIG come from the germline V gene (reference sequence). The CDR3 covers 13 residues. CDR3 region: CAWSVGQFYEQYF. The CDR3 DNA reads as TGTGCCTGGAGTGTCGGACAGTTCTACGAGCAATACTTC.

Here the CDR3 DNA reads TGTGCCATCAGACAGGATGAGACAGAAAAACTGTTTTTT. It translates to CAIRQDETEKLFF. This chain uses TRBV10-3 with TRBJ1-4; TRBD1 is a possible D gene (5 bases). This CDR3 spans 13 amino acids. Per germline, CDR1 ENHRY and CDR2 SYGVKD. Trimming removed 6 bases at V and 8 bases at J, with 13 bases between.

On this clone: The junction does not match germline at one end; this may be a read error. The chain is built from TRBV28 and TRBJ1-2; D is unclear. The CDR3 consists of 11 residues. Germline V lookup: CDR1 MDHEN, CDR2 SYDVKM. In nucleotides, the CDR3 is TGTGCCAGCATGGGATTCTATGACTACACCTTC. Encoded protein: CASMGFYDYTF.

V gene TRBV2 combines with J gene TRBJ2-2; TRBD2 might be the D (5 bases). Germline-derived CDR1 and CDR2 are SNHLY and FYNNEI. This CDR3 comprises 11 residues. Deletions cut 8 bases from V and 8 bases from J, with 9 bases between. The CDR3 sequence is CASEGGGELFF. CDR3 coding DNA: TGTGCCAGCGAAGGCGGGGGGGAGCTGTTTTTT.